Listed here are 25 T cell receptor beta chains from one sample, sequenced in a study of T cells in localized non-small cell lung cancer. Sequencing used immunoSEQ multiplex PCR; TCRdb keeps in-frame clones, though not all of them. In the table there are 55,000 to 75,000 clones, more than 85% of which are singletons. This sample comprised peripheral blood, obtained before any cancer treatment. The receptors were sampled from a man aged 40-75 years with stage I lung adenocarcinoma.

The CDR3 region has the DNA TGCGCCAGCAGCCAAGTAGACCTCCTTTCATTCTCCTACGAGCAGTACTTC. This translates into CASSQVDLLSFSYEQYF. This rearrangement joins TRBV4-1 to TRBJ2-5; D not certain. Judging by the DNA end, TRBJ2-7 fits better; the J call may be wrong. This CDR3 spans 17 amino acids. Germline V gene sequence: CDR1 MGHRA, CDR2 YSYEKL.

The chain recombines TRBV6-6 with TRBJ2-3; 7 bases are a match to TRBD2. The CDR3 length is 16 residues. Germline V lookup: CDR1 MNHNY, CDR2 SVGAGI (reference sequence). V was clipped by 0 bases and J by 2 bases; unmatched bases: 5. The CDR3 reads CASSYSGGGDTDTQYF. In DNA, the CDR3 is TGTGCCAGCAGTTACTCGGGGGGGGGAGACACAGATACGCAGTATTTT.

J is TRBJ1-6 and V is TRBV4-1; D gene unclear. V was cut by 1 base and J by 7 bases, with 11 bases left in between. The length of the CDR3 is 15 residues. Germline V gives CDR1 MGHRA, CDR2 YSYEKL. CDR3: CASSQGDKENSPLHF. The CDR3 DNA reads TGCGCCAGCAGCCAAGGTGACAAGGAAAATTCACCCCTCCACTTT.

The rearrangement uses TRBV6-1 and TRBJ2-1; 15 bases are shared with TRBD2. V gave up 2 bases and J gave up 10 bases; unmatched junction bases: 9. The CDR3 runs 17 residues. Looked up from germline, CDR1 is MNHNS and CDR2 is SASEGT. The CDR3 loop is CASSEQGRGLAGGEQFF. Written as DNA, the CDR3 is TGTGCCAGCAGTGAACAGGGAAGGGGACTAGCGGGAGGCGAGCAGTTCTTC.

V is TRBV7-9 and J is TRBJ2-3; D is perhaps TRBD2 (6 bases). There are 15 residues in the CDR3. The V and J ends lost 5 bases and 8 bases respectively, with 20 bases between them. Germline V lookup: CDR1 SEHNR, CDR2 FQNEAQ (reference sequence). CDR3 loop: CASSLRDGGTGTQYF. The CDR3 bases are TGTGCCAGCAGCCTCCGGGACGGGGGTACGGGTACGCAGTATTTT.

This rearrangement joins TRBV6-5 to TRBJ2-2, with no clear D. Germline values: CDR1 MNHEY, CDR2 SVGAGI. CDR3 length: 16 amino acids. Trimming shortened V by 1 base and J by 1 base, and 10 bases separated the two germline ends. The chain's CDR3 is CASSYYLTWNTGELFF. The CDR3 coding sequence is TGTGCCAGCAGTTACTACCTAACCTGGAACACCGGGGAGCTGTTTTTT.

The gene calls are TRBV5-1 and TRBJ2-2; no definite D call. Trimming removed 0 bases from V and 4 bases from J, with 4 bases in between. The CDR3 has 13 amino acids. Per the germline V gene, CDR1 is SGHRS and CDR2 is YFSETQ. This CDR3 is CASSLGTTGELFF. CDR3 nucleotide sequence: TGCGCCAGCAGCTTGGGGACCACCGGGGAGCTGTTTTTT.

This clone was detected only once. J is TRBJ2-7 and V is TRBV7-9; 8 bases agree with TRBD2. J gave up 1 base and V 5 bases, and 4 bases lay outside the gene matches. The CDR3 runs to 14 residues. Germline CDR1 and CDR2: SEHNR and FQNEAQ (reference sequence). The CDR3 here is CASSISGESYEQYF. DNA for the CDR3: TGTGCCAGCAGCATTAGCGGGGAATCCTACGAGCAGTACTTC.

This clone was seen more than once but under ten times. Other nucleotide sequences from this sample produce the same CDR3. V usage is TRBV7-9 and J usage is TRBJ2-7, with TRBD1 matching 8 bases. The CDR3 is made up of 14 amino acids. Germline CDR1 SEHNR, CDR2 FQNEAQ (reference sequence). V lost 5 bases, J lost 3 bases, and 6 bases stayed unmatched. CDR3 nucleotide sequence: TGTGCCAGCAGCCACCGGGACAGGAACTACGAGCAGTACTTC. Translation gives CASSHRDRNYEQYF.

The V and J genes are TRBV6-1 and TRBJ1-1; D possibly corresponds to TRBD1 (5 bases). The CDR3 totals 15 residues. V lost 2 bases and J 2 bases, leaving 12 bases between the germline ends. Germline-derived CDR1 and CDR2 are MNHNS and SASEGT. The CDR3 DNA is TGTGCCAGCAGTGAATGGGGCAGCGAAAACACTGAAGCTTTCTTT. Its translation: CASSEWGSENTEAFF.

The chain is built from TRBV13 and TRBJ2-7; D may be TRBD1 (5 bases). Looked up from germline, CDR1 is PRHDT and CDR2 is FYEKMQ (reference sequence). This CDR3 contains 13 residues. Trimming removed 7 bases from V and 5 bases from J, with 15 bases in between. For the CDR3, the DNA is TGTGCCAGCAAAATCCGGCAGGGCCACGAGCAGTACTTC. Translation: CASKIRQGHEQYF. Variable domain in full (rest from reference TRBV13 and TRBJ2-7): AAGVIQSPRHLIKEKRETATLKCYPIPRHDTVYWYQQGPGQDPQFLISFYEKMQSDKGSIPDRFSAQQFSDYHSELNMSSLELGDSALYFCASKIRQGHEQYFGPGTRLTVT.

The gene calls are TRBV10-3 and TRBJ1-2; maybe TRBD1 (5 bases). This CDR3 comprises 14 residues. Trimming took 3 bases from V and 4 from J, leaving 12 bases between them. Germline CDR1 ENHRY, CDR2 SYGVKD. The CDR3 region has the DNA TGTGCCATCAGTGACTCGACAGTGAGCTATGGCTACACCTTC. This translates into CAISDSTVSYGYTF.

V usage is TRBV7-2 and J usage is TRBJ2-7; D possibly corresponds to TRBD2 (5 bases). With 5 bases removed from V and 4 bases from J, the gap between germline ends came to 15 bases. The CDR3 is made up of 14 amino acids. The germline gives CDR1 SGHTA, CDR2 FQGNSA. The CDR3 DNA reads TGTGCCAGCAGCCTGATACTAGGACGGTACGAGCAGTACTTC. Translation gives CASSLILGRYEQYF.

This sequence joins TRBV30 and TRBJ2-7; D possibly matches TRBD1 or TRBD2 (5 bases each). The CDR3 runs 14 residues. The germline V and J ends were trimmed by 7 bases and 2 bases, with 18 bases remaining between them. Germline CDR1 GTSNPN, CDR2 SVGIG (reference sequence). The CDR3 sequence: CAYSRGTVTYEQYF. The CDR3 nucleotides are TGTGCCTATTCCCGGGGCACGGTGACCTACGAGCAGTACTTC.

This clone occurred once. The chain combines TRBV7-2 with TRBJ1-1; 8 bases align to TRBD1. Germline V gene lookup returns CDR1 SGHTA and CDR2 FQGNSA. The V gene end was trimmed by 5 bases and the J gene end by 1 base; junction bases not matched to a gene: 6. The CDR3 sequence is 15 residues long. CDR3 in DNA: TGTGCCAGCAGCCGGAAGGACAGGGCGAACACTGAAGCTTTCTTT. Translating it yields CASSRKDRANTEAFF.

This clone has only one observation. The rearrangement links TRBV6-1 to TRBJ2-5; tentatively, D is TRBD1 (6 bases). Near its end, the DNA agrees better with TRBJ2-7, so the J call may be wrong. Per the germline V gene, CDR1 is MNHNS and CDR2 is SASEGT. There are 15 residues in the CDR3. The CDR3 nucleotides read TGTGCCAGCAGTGAAGCGTTCGGCAGGGGATACGAGCAGTACTTC. The encoded protein is CASSEAFGRGYEQYF.

This chain links TRBV7-9 with TRBJ2-3; 11 nucleotides align to TRBD2. Germline CDR1 and CDR2: SEHNR and FQNEAQ (reference sequence). The CDR3 consists of 16 residues. The V gene end was trimmed by 5 bases and the J gene end by 5 bases; junction bases not matched to a gene: 9. CDR3 loop: CASSPIAGGLGDTQYF. As DNA, the CDR3 is TGTGCCAGCAGCCCTATAGCGGGAGGGCTTGGAGATACGCAGTATTTT.

This sequence joins TRBV4-2 and TRBJ2-7; TRBD2 matches 11 bases. The J segment lost 0 bases and the V segment lost 3 bases, leaving 1 base of the junction unmatched. Germline V gives CDR1 LGHNA, CDR2 YNFKEQ. CDR3 length: 15 amino acids. The CDR3 DNA is TGTGCCAGCAGCCAGGGACTAGCGGCCTCCTACGAGCAGTACTTC. This gives the protein CASSQGLAASYEQYF.

The chain employs TRBV6-1 and TRBJ1-5; D ambiguous. This CDR3 has 14 amino acids. Trimming left V 4 bases short and J 0 bases short, with 7 bases between. The germline gives CDR1 MNHNS, CDR2 SASEGT. The CDR3 is CASSVGDSNQPQHF. CDR3 nucleotide sequence: TGTGCCAGCAGTGTGGGTGATAGCAATCAGCCCCAGCATTTT.

This clone was seen more than once but under ten times. V and J are TRBV28 and TRBJ2-7; TRBD1 agrees at 10 bases. V shed 10 bases, J shed 5 bases, and the junction held 8 bases outside the gene matches. CDR1 is MDHEN, CDR2 SYDVKM, per germline. The CDR3 runs 13 residues. CDR3 amino acids: CAITGTGANEQYF. The DNA of the CDR3 is TGTGCCATCACCGGGACAGGGGCCAACGAGCAGTACTTC.

In its sample, this clone ranks as large. Written as DNA, the CDR3 is TGTGCCAGTAGTATAGACGCCAGGTCGGCTCAGCCCCAGCATTTT. Protein product: CASSIDARSAQPQHF. The J gene is TRBJ1-5, the V gene TRBV19; D remains unclear. Germline V gives CDR1 LNHDA, CDR2 SQIVND (reference sequence). The V end lost 0 bases, the J end lost 6 bases, and 12 bases lay between the germline ends. This CDR3 has 15 amino acids.

J is TRBJ1-3 and V is TRBV2; D might be TRBD1 (6 bases). Germline V gene data show CDR1 as SNHLY and CDR2 as FYNNEI. V dropped 7 bases and J dropped 4 bases, with 8 bases sitting between them. This CDR3 has 12 amino acids. CDR3 nucleotide sequence: TGTGCCAGCACCGGGACAGGAAACACCATATATTTT. Protein: CASTGTGNTIYF.

The chain carries TRBV12-5 and TRBJ2-1, with TRBD2 identical over 8 bases. The V gene's germline CDR1 is LGHNT and CDR2 FRNRAP. This CDR3 contains 17 residues. V dropped 5 bases and J dropped 1; count of bases not matched to a gene: 10. The CDR3 DNA is TGTGCTAGTGGTAGCGGGTCTAGCGGGTTGTCCTACAATGAGCAGTTCTTC. Protein: CASGSGSSGLSYNEQFF.

The chain uses TRBV2 and TRBJ2-1, with unresolved D. Germline CDR1 is SNHLY and CDR2 is FYNNEI. V shed 3 bases and J shed 6 bases, with 12 bases lying between them. CDR3 length: 14 amino acids. CDR3 DNA sequence: TGTGCCAGCAGTGACGCGGAGACACTCAATGAGCAGTTCTTC. Protein sequence: CASSDAETLNEQFF.

This sequence joins TRBV6-1 and TRBJ2-7; 7 bases are shared with TRBD1. CDR1 is MNHNS and CDR2 is SASEGT in the germline V gene. With V trimmed by 2 bases and J by 3 bases, 7 bases remained unmatched. This CDR3 spans 15 amino acids. CDR3 residues: CASSEYRQGDYEQYF. CDR3 coding DNA: TGTGCCAGCAGTGAATACCGACAGGGCGACTACGAGCAGTACTTC.